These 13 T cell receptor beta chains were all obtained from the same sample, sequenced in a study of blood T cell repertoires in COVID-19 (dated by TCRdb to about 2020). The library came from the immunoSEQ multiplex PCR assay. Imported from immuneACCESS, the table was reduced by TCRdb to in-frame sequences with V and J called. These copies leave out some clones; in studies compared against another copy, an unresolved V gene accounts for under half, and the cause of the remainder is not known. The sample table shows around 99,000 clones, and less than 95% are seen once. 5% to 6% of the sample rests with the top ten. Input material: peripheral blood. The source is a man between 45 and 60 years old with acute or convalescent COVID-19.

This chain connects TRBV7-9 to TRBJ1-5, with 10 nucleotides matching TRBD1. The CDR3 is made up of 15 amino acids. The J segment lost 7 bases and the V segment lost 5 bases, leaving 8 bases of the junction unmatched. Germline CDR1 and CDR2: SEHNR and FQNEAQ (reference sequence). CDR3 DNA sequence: TGTGCCAGCAGCCTAGACAGGGGGCGGGAACAGCCCCAGCATTTT. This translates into CASSLDRGREQPQHF. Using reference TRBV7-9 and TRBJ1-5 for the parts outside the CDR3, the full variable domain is DTGVSQNPRHKITKRGQNVTFRCDPISEHNRLYWYRQTLGQGPEFLTYFQNEAQLEKSRLLSDRFSAERPKGSFSTLEIQRTEQGDSAMYLCASSLDRGREQPQHFGDGTRLSIL.

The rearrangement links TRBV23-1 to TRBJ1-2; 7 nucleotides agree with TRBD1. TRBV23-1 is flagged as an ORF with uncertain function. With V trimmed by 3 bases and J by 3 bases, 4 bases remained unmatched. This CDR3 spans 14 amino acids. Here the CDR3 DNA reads TGCGCCAGCAGTCATAGGGGGCGCGACTATGGCTACACCTTC. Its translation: CASSHRGRDYGYTF.

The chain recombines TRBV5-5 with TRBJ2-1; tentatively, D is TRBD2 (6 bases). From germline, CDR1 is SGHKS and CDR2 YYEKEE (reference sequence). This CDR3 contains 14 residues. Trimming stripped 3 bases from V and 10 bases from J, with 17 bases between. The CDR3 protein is CASSWRALEGEQFF. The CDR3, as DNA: TGTGCCAGCAGCTGGAGGGCCTTGGAAGGGGAGCAGTTCTTC.

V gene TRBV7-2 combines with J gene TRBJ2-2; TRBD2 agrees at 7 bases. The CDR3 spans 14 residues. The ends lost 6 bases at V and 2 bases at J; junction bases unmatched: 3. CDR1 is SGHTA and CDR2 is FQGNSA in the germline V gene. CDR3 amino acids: CASSRDYNTGELFF. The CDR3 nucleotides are TGTGCCAGCAGTAGGGACTACAACACCGGGGAGCTGTTTTTT.

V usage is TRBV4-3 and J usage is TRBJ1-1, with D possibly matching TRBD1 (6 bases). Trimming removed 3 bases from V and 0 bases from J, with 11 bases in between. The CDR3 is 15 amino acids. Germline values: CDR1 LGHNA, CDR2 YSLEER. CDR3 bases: TGCGCCAGCAGCCATAGACAGGACATGAACACTGAAGCTTTCTTT. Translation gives CASSHRQDMNTEAFF.

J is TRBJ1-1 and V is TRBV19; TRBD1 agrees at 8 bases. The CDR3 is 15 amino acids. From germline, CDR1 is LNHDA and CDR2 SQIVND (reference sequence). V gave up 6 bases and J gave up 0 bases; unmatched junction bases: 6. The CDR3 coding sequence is TGTGCCAGTAGCATCGGACAGGGTCTGAACACTGAAGCTTTCTTT. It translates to CASSIGQGLNTEAFF.

The CDR3: CASSQAESGTVVQETQYF. Here the CDR3 DNA reads TGCGCCAGCAGCCAAGCGGAATCAGGGACAGTAGTTCAAGAGACCCAGTACTTC. This chain joins TRBV4-1 and TRBJ2-5; 7 bases align to TRBD1. CDR1 MGHRA and CDR2 YSYEKL come from the germline V gene. V shed 1 base and J 2 bases; nucleotides not matched to a gene: 13. The CDR3 has 18 residues.

In DNA form, the CDR3 reads TGTGCCAGCAGTGAGAGAAGTAGCGGGAGGAGAACAGATACGCAGTATTTT. Its translation is CASSERSSGRRTDTQYF. The chain carries TRBV2 and TRBJ2-3; 10 bases match TRBD2. CDR1 SNHLY and CDR2 FYNNEI come from the germline V gene. This CDR3 spans 17 amino acids. V trimming: 3 bases; J trimming: 3 bases; junction bases outside the gene matches: 9.

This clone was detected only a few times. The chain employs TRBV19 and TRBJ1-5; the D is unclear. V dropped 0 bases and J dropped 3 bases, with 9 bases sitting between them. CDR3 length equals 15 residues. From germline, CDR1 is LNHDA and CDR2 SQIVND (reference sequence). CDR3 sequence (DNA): TGTGCCAGTAGTATAGACGGAGGTTCCAATCAGCCCCAGCATTTT. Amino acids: CASSIDGGSNQPQHF.

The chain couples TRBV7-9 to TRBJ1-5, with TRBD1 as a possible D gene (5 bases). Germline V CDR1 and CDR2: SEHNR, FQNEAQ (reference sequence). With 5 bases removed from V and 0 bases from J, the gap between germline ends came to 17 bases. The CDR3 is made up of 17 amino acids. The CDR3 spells CASSRDPGTYSNQPQHF. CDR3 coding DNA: TGTGCCAGCAGCAGAGACCCGGGGACTTATAGCAATCAGCCCCAGCATTTT.

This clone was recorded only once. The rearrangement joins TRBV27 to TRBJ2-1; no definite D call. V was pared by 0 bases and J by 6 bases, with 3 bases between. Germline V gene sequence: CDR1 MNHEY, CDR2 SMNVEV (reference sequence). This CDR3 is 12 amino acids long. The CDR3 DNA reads TGTGCCAGCAGTTTATCGCGCAATGAGCAGTTCTTC. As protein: CASSLSRNEQFF.

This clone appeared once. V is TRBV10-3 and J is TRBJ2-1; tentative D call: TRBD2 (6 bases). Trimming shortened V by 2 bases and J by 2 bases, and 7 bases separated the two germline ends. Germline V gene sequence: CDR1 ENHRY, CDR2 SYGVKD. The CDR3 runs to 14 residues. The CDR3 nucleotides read TGTGCCATCAGTGAGGGCGGGGCCTACAATGAGCAGTTCTTC. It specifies CAISEGGAYNEQFF.

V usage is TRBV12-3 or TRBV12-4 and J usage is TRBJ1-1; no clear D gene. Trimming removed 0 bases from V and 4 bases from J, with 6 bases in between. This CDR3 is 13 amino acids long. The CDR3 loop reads CASSLAESTEAFF. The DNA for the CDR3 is TGTGCCAGCAGTTTAGCGGAGTCCACTGAAGCTTTCTTT.